One and the same sample provided the 21 T cell receptor beta chains below, sequenced in a study of blood T cell repertoires in COVID-19. Using immunoSEQ multiplex PCR, the repertoire was profiled, and TCRdb retains in-frame clones only, with some absent. Of about 32,000 clones listed, more than 80% were seen once; the top ten hold around 45%. The sample was peripheral blood. Receptors originate from a man aged 60 to 75 with active or convalescent COVID-19.

The chain has TRBV7-2 and TRBJ1-2, with D possibly being TRBD1 (5 bases). Trimming cost V 1 base and J 5 bases, with 11 bases left between them. CDR1 and CDR2 from the germline V gene are SGHTA and FQGNSA. CDR3 length equals 14 residues. The CDR3 here is CASSLGRSGYGYTF. In DNA, the CDR3 is TGTGCCAGCAGCTTAGGTCGGTCAGGGTATGGCTACACCTTC.

This clone was observed a single time. The V gene is TRBV5-1, the J gene TRBJ1-4; D is ambiguous. Germline V lookup: CDR1 SGHRS, CDR2 YFSETQ. V was clipped by 4 bases and J by 7 bases, with 17 bases between them. The CDR3 consists of 15 residues. CDR3 coding DNA: TGCGCCAGCAGCATTGCCACGGTTTCCGGTGAAAAACTGTTTTTT. It codes for CASSIATVSGEKLFF.

The CDR3 reads CASSLSARGTAFF. Here the CDR3 DNA reads TGTGCCAGCAGTTTATCGGCGAGGGGGACGGCTTTCTTT. V is TRBV28 and J is TRBJ1-1, with D possibly matching TRBD1 (6 bases). The CDR3 has 13 residues. Trimming shortened V by 1 base and J by 11 bases, and 14 bases separated the two germline ends. Germline V gene data show CDR1 as MDHEN and CDR2 as SYDVKM.

This chain uses TRBV5-4 with TRBJ2-1; TRBD2 agrees at 9 bases. The ends lost 4 bases at V and 7 bases at J; junction bases unmatched: 6. In germline, CDR1 is SGHNT, CDR2 YYREEE (reference sequence). This CDR3 is 14 amino acids long. CDR3 bases: TGTGCCAGCAGCCGCGGGGGGGCGGGGAATGAGCAGTTCTTC. This encodes CASSRGGAGNEQFF.

V usage is TRBV6-6 and J usage is TRBJ2-2; no firm D call. The CDR3 length is 12 residues. Germline CDR1 MNHNY, CDR2 SVGAGI (reference sequence). Trimming removed 5 bases from V and 6 bases from J, with 7 bases in between. In nucleotides, the CDR3 is TGTGCCAGCAGTCTCAGTGCCGGGGAGCTGTTTTTT. It translates to CASSLSAGELFF.

In its sample, this clone was seen many times. The V and J genes are TRBV4-2 and TRBJ2-5; TRBD2 might be the D (6 bases). Trimming took off 0 bases at V and 3 bases at J, with 17 bases between the two ends. This CDR3 is 17 amino acids long. CDR1 and CDR2 (germline): LGHNA, YNFKEQ. The CDR3: CASSQDWGGPSEETQYF. The CDR3, as DNA: TGTGCCAGCAGCCAAGATTGGGGAGGTCCTTCGGAAGAGACCCAGTACTTC.

The gene calls are TRBV7-2 and TRBJ1-1; 8 bases agree with TRBD1. With 5 bases clipped from V and 5 bases from J, the junction kept 7 bases outside the gene matches. CDR1 SGHTA and CDR2 FQGNSA come from the germline V gene. This CDR3 comprises 14 residues. This chain's CDR3 is CASSIQTGGTEAFF. CDR3 nucleotide sequence: TGTGCCAGCAGCATCCAAACAGGGGGAACTGAAGCTTTCTTT.

The chain joins TRBV3-1 (or the pseudogene TRBV3-2) to TRBJ2-5, with TRBD2 matching 10 bases. Unmatched junction bases numbered 5, after V lost 4 bases and J lost 3 bases. The CDR3 covers 15 residues. Germline V gene data show CDR1 as LGHDT and CDR2 as YNNKEL (reference sequence). The CDR3 here is CASSPSGGGKETQYF. Here the CDR3 DNA reads TGTGCCAGCAGCCCTAGCGGGGGCGGAAAAGAGACCCAGTACTTC.

This clone was seen a few times. The chain links TRBV28 to TRBJ1-4; 10 bases agree with TRBD1. The CDR3 is 19 amino acids. Germline CDR1 is MDHEN and CDR2 is SYDVKM. Trimming took 3 bases from V and 2 from J; bases not matched to a gene: 12. The CDR3 bases are TGTGCCAGCAGTTTCGGGAGACAGGGGGCGTGGGTCACTAATGAAAAACTGTTTTTT. Translation gives CASSFGRQGAWVTNEKLFF.

This chain connects TRBV3-1 (or the pseudogene TRBV3-2) to TRBJ1-1; D is perhaps TRBD1 (5 bases). The ends were cut back, 3 bases at V and 7 bases at J, with 9 bases in the middle. CDR1 and CDR2 from the germline V gene are LGHDT and YNNKEL (reference sequence). The CDR3 length is 12 residues. CDR3 DNA: TGTGCCAGCAGCCACTTAGACAGTGAAGCTTTCTTT. Translated, it gives CASSHLDSEAFF.

V is TRBV5-6 and J is TRBJ2-5; 7 bases map to TRBD1. In germline, CDR1 is SGHDT, CDR2 YYEEEE. The CDR3 loop spans 14 amino acids. J was trimmed by 3 bases and V by 3 bases; bases with no gene match: 5. CDR3 in DNA: TGTGCCAGCAGCTCATACGACAGGGAAGAGACCCAGTACTTC. As protein: CASSSYDREETQYF. The full variable domain, with the rest looked up from reference TRBV5-6 and TRBJ2-5, is DAGVTQSPTHLIKTRGQQVTLRCSPKSGHDTVSWYQQALGQGPQFIFQYYEEEERQRGNFPDRFSGHQFPNYSSELNVNALLLGDSALYLCASSSYDREETQYFGPGTRLLVL.

The V call is TRBV9, the J call TRBJ2-3; 8 positions agree with TRBD1. V shed 4 bases, J shed 1 base, and the junction held 2 bases outside the gene matches. This CDR3 is 14 amino acids long. In germline, CDR1 is SGDLS, CDR2 YYNGEE. In DNA form, the CDR3 reads TGTGCCAGCAGCCGGGGACAGGGCACAGATACGCAGTATTTT. It encodes CASSRGQGTDTQYF.

The chain carries TRBV11-2 and TRBJ2-1; 9 bases align to TRBD2. Germline V gene lookup returns CDR1 SGHAT and CDR2 FQNNGV. The V gene end was trimmed by 3 bases and the J gene end by 12 bases; junction bases not matched to a gene: 0. The CDR3 consists of 11 residues. CDR3 in DNA: TGTGCCAGCAGCTTGGGACTAGCGCAGTTCTTC. Translation gives CASSLGLAQFF.

The genes are TRBV7-2 and TRBJ2-1; 9 bases agree with TRBD2. V trimming: 0 bases; J trimming: 9 bases; junction bases outside the gene matches: 3. The germline V gene has CDR1 SGHTA and CDR2 FQGNSA. The CDR3 has 14 amino acids. CDR3 sequence: CASSLAGLASEQFF. Here the CDR3 DNA reads TGTGCCAGCAGCTTAGCAGGACTAGCGAGTGAGCAGTTCTTC.

V usage is TRBV7-8 and J usage is TRBJ2-5, with 8 bases identical to TRBD1. The V gene end was trimmed by 5 bases and the J gene end by 9 bases; junction bases not matched to a gene: 14. In germline, CDR1 is SGHVS, CDR2 FQNEAQ. This CDR3 region has 15 residues. The CDR3 loop is CASSQQPGQGMPQYF. The CDR3 DNA is TGTGCCAGCAGCCAACAACCAGGACAGGGTATGCCCCAGTACTTC.

The chain uses TRBV19 and TRBJ1-4; 7 bases line up with TRBD1. This CDR3 has 15 amino acids. Germline CDR1 and CDR2: LNHDA and SQIVND (reference sequence). V dropped 4 bases and J dropped 4; count of bases not matched to a gene: 6. CDR3 region: CASSTRGQYNEKLFF. The DNA for the CDR3 is TGTGCCAGTAGTACCCGGGGACAGTATAATGAAAAACTGTTTTTT. Together with reference TRBV19 and TRBJ1-4, the CDR3 gives the full variable domain: DGGITQSPKYLFRKEGQNVTLSCEQNLNHDAMYWYRQDPGQGLRLIYYSQIVNDFQKGDIAEGYSVSREKKESFPLTVTSAQKNPTAFYLCASSTRGQYNEKLFFGSGTQLSVL.

The chain links TRBV7-8 to TRBJ1-6; TRBD1 agrees at 9 bases. CDR1 is SGHVS and CDR2 is FQNEAQ in the germline V gene. The V and J ends lost 5 bases and 3 bases, in that order; junction bases with no gene match: 2. The CDR3 has 15 residues. This chain's CDR3 is CASSPGQGYNSPLHF. CDR3 bases: TGTGCCAGCAGCCCGGGACAGGGCTATAATTCACCCCTCCACTTT.

As DNA, the CDR3 is TGTGCCAGCAGTGAACTGCCTAACGCGAACACCGGGGAGCTGTTTTTT. Translation gives CASSELPNANTGELFF. V is TRBV2 and J is TRBJ2-2; no firm D call. The CDR3 runs 16 residues. CDR1 is SNHLY, CDR2 FYNNEI, per germline. V was pared by 2 bases and J by 0 bases, with 10 bases between.

The CDR3 nucleotides are TGTGCCAGCAGTTACTCGCCCCGGACAGGGACCGAAAAACTGTTTTTT. This sequence encodes CASSYSPRTGTEKLFF. V is TRBV6-5 and J is TRBJ1-4, with TRBD1 matching over 8 bases. The CDR3 runs 16 residues. Unmatched junction bases numbered 8, after V lost 0 bases and J lost 8 bases. Germline V gives CDR1 MNHEY, CDR2 SVGAGI.

The chain links TRBV12-3 or TRBV12-4 to TRBJ1-4; 10 bases line up with TRBD1. Germline trimming cut 4 bases from V and 10 bases from J; bases unmatched to any gene: 3. This CDR3 is built from 13 residues. The CDR3 sequence is CASSSGQGRKLFF. CDR3 DNA: TGTGCCAGCAGTTCGGGACAGGGGAGAAAACTGTTTTTT.

The genes are TRBV5-4 and TRBJ1-6; perhaps TRBD1 as D (5 bases). V was cut by 4 bases and J by 8 bases, with 16 bases left in between. The germline gives CDR1 SGHNT, CDR2 YYREEE (reference sequence). The CDR3 sequence is 15 residues long. CDR3 sequence (DNA): TGTGCCAGCAGCCTGGCAGGGCAGTGGTATTCACCCCTCCACTTT. This gives the protein CASSLAGQWYSPLHF.